The 26 T cell receptor beta chains in this list originate from one sample, sequenced in a study of T cells in pancreatic ductal adenocarcinoma (dated by TCRdb to 2016 to 2017). To prepare the library, the immunoSEQ multiplex PCR assay was applied. The source is immuneACCESS, and TCRdb retained only in-frame sequences with V and J called. Part of the clones is not carried over; for the studies checked, unresolved V genes explain less than half of this, and the remainder is unexplained. Here the sample has 8,500 to 9,500 clones; 67% occur a single time. In total, the top ten clones hold around 26% of the sample. Pancreatic ductal adenocarcinoma patients who had undergone surgery without neoadjuvant therapy were selected. The source material was pancreatic tumor tissue. The source is a human donor with pancreatic ductal adenocarcinoma.

This clone was found a few times. This chain connects TRBV7-2 to TRBJ1-2; the match to TRBD1 covers 8 bases. Trimming removed 5 bases from V and 8 bases from J; junction bases left unmatched: 13. Germline assignment: CDR1 SGHTA and CDR2 FQGNSA. The CDR3 sequence is 15 residues long. The DNA of the CDR3 is TGTGCCAGCAGCGAACGAGGGCAGGGGGCGGGGGGCTACACCTTC. Its protein is CASSERGQGAGGYTF. Using reference TRBV7-2 and TRBJ1-2 for the parts outside the CDR3, the full variable domain is GAGVSQSPSNKVTEKGKDVELRCDPISGHTALYWYRQSLGQGLEFLIYFQGNSAPDKSGLPSDRFSAERTGGSVSTLTIQRTQQEDSAVYLCASSERGQGAGGYTFGSGTRLTVV.

This sequence joins TRBV5-1 and TRBJ2-7, with unresolved D. Per germline, CDR1 SGHRS and CDR2 YFSETQ. CDR3 length: 14 amino acids. Trimming removed 5 bases at V and 0 bases at J, with 12 bases between. CDR3 region: CASSPSPSSYEQYF. CDR3 DNA: TGCGCCAGCAGTCCGAGTCCGAGCTCCTACGAGCAGTACTTC.

The rearrangement links TRBV7-6 to TRBJ2-5; D remains ambiguous. In germline, CDR1 is SGHVS, CDR2 FNYEAQ. There are 11 residues in the CDR3. V was pared by 5 bases and J by 5 bases, with 6 bases between. The CDR3 loop is CASSDRETQYF. CDR3 in DNA: TGTGCCAGCAGCGACCGGGAGACCCAGTACTTC.

The rearrangement uses TRBV6-6 and TRBJ1-5, with D perhaps matching TRBD1 (6 bases). This CDR3 contains 14 residues. The ends were cut back, 2 bases at V and 6 bases at J, with 11 bases in the middle. Germline V gene data show CDR1 as MNHNY and CDR2 as SVGAGI (reference sequence). The CDR3 coding sequence is TGTGCCAGCAGTTACAGGGGGTTGTCTCAGCCCCAGCATTTT. Its protein product is CASSYRGLSQPQHF.

This chain connects TRBV5-5 to TRBJ2-2; D uncertain. Between the trimmed V and J ends, which lost 1 base and 7 bases, there was a span of 2 bases. The CDR3 loop spans 11 amino acids. Per the germline V gene, CDR1 is SGHKS and CDR2 is YYEKEE (reference sequence). The CDR3 coding sequence is TGTGCCAGCAGCTTGAGCGGGGAGCTGTTTTTT. Translating it yields CASSLSGELFF. Variable domain in full (rest from reference TRBV5-5 and TRBJ2-2): DAGVTQSPTHLIKTRGQQVTLRCSPISGHKSVSWYQQVLGQGPQFIFQYYEKEERGRGNFPDRFSARQFPNYSSELNVNALLLGDSALYLCASSLSGELFFGEGSRLTVL.

The chain uses TRBV5-6 and TRBJ2-5, with 7 bases matching TRBD1. CDR1 and CDR2 from the germline V gene are SGHDT and YYEEEE. This CDR3 spans 13 amino acids. The junction had 6 bases not matched to a gene; V was cut back by 5 bases and J by 5 bases. DNA of the CDR3: TGTGCCAGCAGATCACAGGGGCGGGAGACCCAGTACTTC. Translated, it gives CASRSQGRETQYF.

The chain is built from TRBV6-5 and TRBJ2-1; 7 nucleotides align to TRBD2. The germline CDR1 and CDR2 sequences are MNHEY and SVGAGI. Trimming took 6 bases from V and 3 from J; bases not matched to a gene: 2. The CDR3 runs 13 residues. CDR3 bases: TGTGCCAGCAGGTCGGGGGGCTACAATGAGCAGTTCTTC. It specifies CASRSGGYNEQFF.

This clone is labeled as large (0.1 to 1%). This chain connects TRBV10-3 to TRBJ1-5; weak D call: TRBD1 (6 bases). The germline V gene has CDR1 ENHRY and CDR2 SYGVKD. The CDR3 length is 17 residues. With 0 bases removed from V and 7 bases from J, the gap between germline ends came to 19 bases. CDR3 coding DNA: TGTGCCATCAGTGAGTCGAGAAGTTTAACAGGGACCCAGCCCCAGCATTTT. Translating gives CAISESRSLTGTQPQHF.

The chain couples TRBV18 to TRBJ2-5; no reliable D call. The length of the CDR3 is 15 residues. From germline, CDR1 is KGHSH and CDR2 LQKENI. With 2 bases removed from V and 7 bases from J, the gap between germline ends came to 17 bases. CDR3 in DNA: TGTGCCAGCTCACCAGTCCGACTTGAGTATGGGACCCAGTACTTC. It specifies CASSPVRLEYGTQYF.

About this clone: Relative to the germline gene, one junction end is altered; a read error may explain this. The V and J genes are TRBV7-7 and TRBJ2-1; weak D call: TRBD2 (5 bases). The CDR3 length is 13 residues. Germline values: CDR1 SSHAT, CDR2 FNYEAQ (reference sequence). The CDR3 here is CASSLARGYEQFF. DNA of the CDR3: TGTGCTAGCAGCTTAGCGCGAGGGTATGAGCAGTTCTTC.

This clone has a handful of counts. The chain couples TRBV18 to TRBJ2-7; D could derive from TRBD1 or TRBD2 (5 bases each). Germline lookup yields CDR1 KGHSH and CDR2 LQKENI. The V end was cut by 3 bases, the J end by 6 bases, with 9 bases between. CDR3 length equals 12 residues. CDR3 sequence reads: CASSPGRGEQYF. CDR3 sequence (DNA): TGTGCCAGCTCACCGGGACGCGGCGAGCAGTACTTC.

This clone was counted a few times. V usage is TRBV5-5 and J usage is TRBJ1-6, with a tentative D call TRBD1 (5 bases). CDR3 size: 15 residues. V was clipped by 9 bases and J by 0 bases, with 13 bases between them. The V gene's germline CDR1 is SGHKS and CDR2 YYEKEE (reference sequence). CDR3 coding DNA: TGTGCCACACAGCCAGGGAGCTCCTATAATTCACCCCTCCACTTT. Encoded protein: CATQPGSSYNSPLHF.

The genes are TRBV5-1 and TRBJ1-5; 7 bases are shared with TRBD1. The CDR3 is 15 amino acids. The V gene end was trimmed by 3 bases and the J gene end by 0 bases; junction bases not matched to a gene: 3. Per the germline V gene, CDR1 is SGHRS and CDR2 is YFSETQ. CDR3: CASSSTGNSNQPQHF. The CDR3 nucleotides are TGCGCCAGCAGCTCGACAGGGAATAGCAATCAGCCCCAGCATTTT.

This clone rates as medium-sized. The chain recombines TRBV5-1 with TRBJ2-3; D not certain. Looked up from germline, CDR1 is SGHRS and CDR2 is YFSETQ. The CDR3 consists of 15 residues. Trimming shortened V by 3 bases and J by 0 bases, and 11 bases separated the two germline ends. DNA of the CDR3: TGCGCCAGCAGCTCCTGGACGGACAGCACAGATACGCAGTATTTT. Its protein is CASSSWTDSTDTQYF.

This chain joins TRBV11-2 and TRBJ2-7; maybe TRBD1 (5 bases). The CDR3 covers 15 residues. Between the trimmed V and J ends, which lost 0 bases and 3 bases, there was a span of 12 bases. Germline assignment: CDR1 SGHAT and CDR2 FQNNGV. The CDR3 nucleotides are TGTGCCAGCAGCTTAGAGGGTACAGGTATCTACGAGCAGTACTTC. This sequence encodes CASSLEGTGIYEQYF.

CDR3 residues: CASSIRLAGGVYNEQFF. The CDR3 DNA reads TGTGCCAGCAGCATCCGACTAGCGGGAGGGGTCTACAATGAGCAGTTCTTC. The chain combines TRBV5-4 with TRBJ2-1, with 14 bases that match TRBD2. CDR1 is SGHNT, CDR2 YYREEE, per germline (reference sequence). V lost 4 bases, J lost 3 bases, and 6 bases stayed unmatched. The CDR3 has 17 residues.

The CDR3 DNA follows: TGTGCCAGTAGTATCTTGGCGGGGGGGCCCGGTGAGCAGTTCTTC. It encodes CASSILAGGPGEQFF. The V call is TRBV19, the J call TRBJ2-1; 9 bases align to TRBD2. Germline CDR1 LNHDA, CDR2 SQIVND (reference sequence). V gave up 3 bases and J gave up 9 bases; unmatched junction bases: 9. This CDR3 comprises 15 residues.

The rearrangement joins TRBV10-3 to TRBJ1-3; a possible D gene is TRBD1 (6 bases). Trimming took 10 bases from V and 0 from J, leaving 13 bases between them. CDR1 is ENHRY, CDR2 SYGVKD, per germline. This CDR3 has 14 amino acids. CDR3 nucleotide sequence: TGTGCCACCCGAGGACAGCTCTCTGGAAACACCATATATTTT. This gives the protein CATRGQLSGNTIYF.

The V and J genes are TRBV29-1 and TRBJ1-2; D is perhaps TRBD1 (6 bases). V lost 0 bases, J lost 7 bases, and 18 bases lay in between. CDR3 size: 15 residues. Looked up from germline, CDR1 is SQVTM and CDR2 is ANQGSEA. The CDR3 spells CSVEDRPGAQSGYTF. The CDR3 DNA follows: TGCAGCGTTGAAGATAGGCCAGGGGCGCAGAGTGGCTACACCTTC.

This clone has just one count. The chain links TRBV12-5 to TRBJ2-1, with D hard to call. V dropped 11 bases and J dropped 7 bases, with 12 bases sitting between them. This CDR3 spans 11 amino acids. CDR1 and CDR2 from the germline V gene are LGHNT and FRNRAP. DNA for the CDR3: TGTGCTGGTGCTGTCGATAATGAGCAGTTCTTC. Its protein is CAGAVDNEQFF.

The J gene is TRBJ2-1, the V gene TRBV10-3; 14 bases fit TRBD2. V gave up 3 bases and J gave up 9 bases; unmatched junction bases: 13. Per germline, CDR1 ENHRY and CDR2 SYGVKD. CDR3 length: 18 amino acids. The CDR3 DNA sequence: TGTGCCATCAGTGACTCGGACACCATGGGACTAGCGGGAGTTGAGCAGTTCTTC. Translated: CAISDSDTMGLAGVEQFF.

The chain recombines TRBV6-1 with TRBJ1-3; D not certain. Germline values: CDR1 MNHNS, CDR2 SASEGT. This CDR3 region has 16 residues. The V gene lost 1 base and the J gene lost 0 bases, with 10 bases spanning the gap. The CDR3 loop is CASSEVQYFSGNTIYF. DNA of the CDR3: TGTGCCAGCAGTGAAGTCCAGTACTTCTCTGGAAACACCATATATTTT.

The rearrangement links TRBV7-3 to TRBJ2-7; no clear D. CDR3 length equals 14 residues. Trimming removed 5 bases from V and 1 base from J, with 12 bases in between. The germline CDR1 and CDR2 sequences are SGHTA and FQGTGA. The DNA for the CDR3 is TGTGCCAGCAGCCCCCGGGTCGGGTCCTACGAGCAGTACTTC. The encoded protein is CASSPRVGSYEQYF.

Sample share makes this clone medium-sized. J is TRBJ2-1 and V is TRBV5-1; D is possibly TRBD2 (6 bases). Trimming took 3 bases from V and 9 from J, leaving 10 bases between them. This CDR3 has 12 amino acids. Germline V gene sequence: CDR1 SGHRS, CDR2 YFSETQ. The chain's CDR3 is CASSSVGGEQFF. The CDR3 DNA is TGCGCCAGCAGCTCGGTGGGGGGTGAGCAGTTCTTC. Full variable domain (outside the CDR3, taken from reference TRBV5-1 and TRBJ2-1): KAGVTQTPRYLIKTRGQQVTLSCSPISGHRSVSWYQQTPGQGLQFLFEYFSETQRNKGNFPGRFSGRQFSNSRSEMNVSTLELGDSALYLCASSSVGGEQFFGPGTRLTVL.

The chain carries TRBV18 and TRBJ2-1; 10 bases match TRBD2. Trimming removed 4 bases from V and 8 bases from J; junction bases left unmatched: 11. Germline assignment: CDR1 KGHSH and CDR2 LQKENI. This CDR3 region has 16 residues. CDR3 sequence (DNA): TGTGCCAGCTCACGCCTAGCGGGGGTCCTCGGGGATGAGCAGTTCTTC. It specifies CASSRLAGVLGDEQFF. Combining the CDR3 with reference TRBV18 and TRBJ2-1 gives the whole variable domain NAGVMQNPRHLVRRRGQEARLRCSPMKGHSHVYWYRQLPEEGLKFMVYLQKENIIDESGMPKERFSAEFPKEGPSILRIQQVVRGDSAAYFCASSRLAGVLGDEQFFGPGTRLTVL.

Remarks on this clone: This specimen includes other DNA sequences encoding the same CDR3. The rearrangement links TRBV20-1 to TRBJ2-1; D remains unclear. V lost 5 bases to trimming and J lost 9 bases, with 8 bases between them. The CDR3 has 10 residues. Looked up from germline, CDR1 is DFQATT and CDR2 is SNEGSKA (reference sequence). CDR3 in DNA: TGCAGTGCTGGCGTTGGTGAGCAGTTCTTC. This encodes CSAGVGEQFF.